Reported below is one TCR beta chain. The antigen remains undetermined. Trimming at V came to 4 bases and at J to 1 base, leaving 8 bases not matched to a gene. The length of the CDR3 is 15 residues. The germline gives CDR1 SGHDT, CDR2 YYEEEE. TCRdb's copy holds only in-frame clones and misses some; the assay was immunoSEQ multiplex PCR. The sample includes under 150,000 clones, just over 90% of them seen just once. The sample belongs to a study of T cell responses to AZD1222 COVID-19 vaccine. Study results and limitations: There were vaccine-associated CD4 TCRs across spike, dominant at 160-218 and 743-854. There were repertoire samples only from the period after the peak T cell response. Donor demographics were predominantly white British with a female majority; clonal diversity may be underestimated.

This material consisted of peripheral blood, taken on day 0 of AZD1222 vaccination. The rearrangement joins TRBV5-6 to TRBJ2-7, with TRBD1 matching 7 bases. This clonotype was sampled from an adult in good health. The CDR3 loop reads CASSPRQGFSYEQYF. Written as DNA, the CDR3 is TGTGCCAGCAGCCCGAGACAGGGATTTTCCTACGAGCAGTACTTC.